The 32 T cell receptor beta chains listed next were all sequenced from one sample in a study of T cell responses to AZD1222 COVID-19 vaccine. Only in-frame clones appear in the TCRdb table, and some are missing; sequencing was by immunoSEQ multiplex PCR. The sample contains roughly 170,000 clones, 94% of which appear only once. This material consisted of peripheral blood, taken 28 days after the second AZD1222 dose. The receptors stem from an adult who received the AZD1222 COVID-19 vaccine.

V and J are TRBV7-3 and TRBJ2-2, with 11 bases fitting TRBD2. V trimming: 0 bases; J trimming: 5 bases; junction bases outside the gene matches: 2. The CDR3 has 16 amino acids. Germline CDR1 reads SGHTA; CDR2 reads FQGTGA. CDR3 sequence reads: CASSLTVAGGTGELFF. In nucleotides, the CDR3 is TGTGCCAGCAGCTTAACAGTAGCGGGAGGGACCGGGGAGCTGTTTTTT.

Only one count was recorded for this clone. The chain has TRBV9 and TRBJ2-2, with 8 bases identical to TRBD2. There are 16 residues in the CDR3. CDR1 is SGDLS and CDR2 is YYNGEE in the germline V gene. V gave up 5 bases and J gave up 1 base; unmatched junction bases: 7. Written as DNA, the CDR3 is TGTGCCAGCAGTTACTTTAGCGGGGTGAACACCGGGGAGCTGTTTTTT. Its protein product is CASSYFSGVNTGELFF.

The chain recombines TRBV27 with TRBJ2-3; D is unresolved. Germline assignment: CDR1 MNHEY and CDR2 SMNVEV (reference sequence). This CDR3 has 13 residues. Deletions cut 5 bases from V and 1 base from J, with 7 bases between. CDR3 protein: CASSNSRTDTQYF. Written as DNA, the CDR3 is TGTGCCAGCAGTAACAGTCGCACAGATACGCAGTATTTT.

About this clone: This sample includes further DNA sequences coding for the same CDR3. The chain links TRBV28 to TRBJ2-7; 7 nucleotides line up with TRBD2. Germline assignment: CDR1 MDHEN and CDR2 SYDVKM. The CDR3 covers 14 residues. Trimming took 3 bases from V and 3 from J; bases not matched to a gene: 5. CDR3 protein: CASSFPSGNYEQYF. In DNA form, the CDR3 reads TGTGCCAGCAGTTTTCCTAGCGGAAACTACGAGCAGTACTTC.

The table lists this clone with a count of one. The chain links TRBV7-8 to TRBJ1-5; D remains unclear. V was pared by 1 base and J by 4 bases, with 11 bases between. Germline V CDR1 and CDR2: SGHVS, FQNEAQ. The CDR3 has 15 amino acids. CDR3 coding DNA: TGTGCCAGCAGCTTAGTTGGGCTCGGAAATCAGCCCCAGCATTTT. It specifies CASSLVGLGNQPQHF.

V usage is TRBV21-1 and J usage is TRBJ1-1; the table calls TRBD1, which could not be checked here. TRBV21-1 is a documented pseudogene. The CDR3 covers 18 residues. CDR3 coding DNA: TGTGCCAGCACTAACAGACCCGGGACAGGGGATATTGACGCTGAAGCTTTCTTT. As protein: CASTNRPGTGDIDAEAFF.

Note on this clone: Additional DNA sequences in this sample encode the identical CDR3. J is TRBJ2-5 and V is TRBV7-9; D is undetermined. CDR1 SEHNR and CDR2 FQNEAQ come from the germline V gene (reference sequence). The CDR3 has 12 amino acids. V lost 4 bases, J lost 5 bases, and 8 bases lay in between. In DNA, the CDR3 is TGTGCCAGCAGCTCCCCGAAGGAGACCCAGTACTTC. Translated, it gives CASSSPKETQYF.

The V call is TRBV13, the J call TRBJ2-1; TRBD1 is a possible D gene (5 bases). The CDR3 length is 15 residues. The germline gives CDR1 PRHDT, CDR2 FYEKMQ (reference sequence). Deletions cut 4 bases from V and 7 bases from J, with 17 bases between. Here the CDR3 DNA reads TGTGCCAGCAGCTATCAGGGCCCGGTCAAGAATGAGCAGTTCTTC. Translated, it gives CASSYQGPVKNEQFF.

This chain connects TRBV3-1 (or the pseudogene TRBV3-2) to TRBJ2-5; no clear D. From germline, CDR1 is LGHDT and CDR2 YNNKEL (reference sequence). V lost 8 bases to trimming and J lost 7 bases, with 14 bases between them. The CDR3 is made up of 12 amino acids. The CDR3 loop reads CASSTWVATQYF. In nucleotides, the CDR3 is TGTGCCAGCTCCACCTGGGTCGCGACCCAGTACTTC.

The V gene is TRBV10-3, the J gene TRBJ1-5, with D possibly being TRBD1 (5 bases). The CDR3 has 13 residues. V was clipped by 6 bases and J by 0 bases, with 6 bases between them. Germline V gene data show CDR1 as ENHRY and CDR2 as SYGVKD. The CDR3 is CAIRGDSNQPQHF. The CDR3 DNA follows: TGTGCCATCAGGGGGGATAGCAATCAGCCCCAGCATTTT.

CDR3 amino acids: CASSYLGDQPQHF. The CDR3, as DNA: TGTGCCAGCAGTTACCTGGGGGATCAGCCCCAGCATTTT. The chain uses TRBV6-5 and TRBJ1-5; D may be TRBD1 (5 bases). The ends were cut back, 2 bases at V and 5 bases at J, with 7 bases in the middle. Germline loops: CDR1 MNHEY, CDR2 SVGAGI. The length of the CDR3 is 13 residues.

J is TRBJ2-1 and V is TRBV4-3; TRBD1 agrees at 7 bases. This CDR3 has 15 residues. V dropped 6 bases and J dropped 3; count of bases not matched to a gene: 8. Germline CDR1 reads LGHNA; CDR2 reads YSLEER. For the CDR3, the DNA is TGCGCCAGCAGTCCGGACAGGACAGACTACAATGAGCAGTTCTTC. This codes for CASSPDRTDYNEQFF.

The chain recombines TRBV7-9 with TRBJ1-2; D remains ambiguous. CDR1 and CDR2 (germline): SEHNR, FQNEAQ (reference sequence). The V end was cut by 3 bases, the J end by 6 bases, with 14 bases between. The CDR3 has 14 residues. The CDR3 sequence is CASSLWLLGNGYTF. As DNA, the CDR3 is TGTGCCAGCAGCTTGTGGCTCCTTGGGAATGGCTACACCTTC.

This clone was seen once. V usage is TRBV27 and J usage is TRBJ2-2; D could derive from TRBD1 or TRBD2 (5 bases each). This CDR3 region has 15 residues. V gave up 3 bases and J gave up 7 bases, with 15 bases separating them. Germline CDR1 MNHEY, CDR2 SMNVEV (reference sequence). Here the CDR3 reads CASSFDSGDGGELFF. The DNA of the CDR3 is TGTGCCAGCAGTTTCGACAGCGGCGACGGCGGGGAGCTGTTTTTT.

The rearrangement links TRBV7-9 to TRBJ2-7, with 7 bases fitting TRBD1. The CDR3 loop spans 13 amino acids. V gave up 4 bases and J gave up 3 bases; unmatched junction bases: 3. CDR1 and CDR2 (germline): SEHNR, FQNEAQ (reference sequence). The CDR3 sequence: CASSSTGHYEQYF. In DNA, the CDR3 is TGTGCCAGCAGCTCGACAGGGCACTACGAGCAGTACTTC.

This chain uses TRBV19 with TRBJ2-7, with D tentatively TRBD2 (6 bases). This CDR3 comprises 15 residues. Trimming cost V 3 bases and J 4 bases, with 16 bases left between them. Germline V lookup: CDR1 LNHDA, CDR2 SQIVND (reference sequence). CDR3 residues: CASSIGGATFYEQYF. CDR3 sequence (DNA): TGTGCCAGTAGTATCGGCGGGGCGACTTTTTACGAGCAGTACTTC.

J is TRBJ2-2 and V is TRBV12-3 or TRBV12-4; TRBD2 is a possible D gene (6 bases). The V end lost 6 bases, the J end lost 6 bases, and 8 bases lay between the germline ends. This CDR3 has 12 residues. The CDR3 coding sequence is TGTGCCAGCAGAGTAGCGGCCGGGGAGCTGTTTTTT. This gives the protein CASRVAAGELFF.

The J gene is TRBJ1-2, the V gene TRBV28, with unresolved D. This CDR3 comprises 14 residues. The germline V and J ends were trimmed by 5 bases and 8 bases, with 18 bases remaining between them. Germline V gives CDR1 MDHEN, CDR2 SYDVKM. The CDR3 here is CASSGQLFSGGYTF. The CDR3 DNA reads as TGTGCCAGCAGTGGCCAGCTCTTTTCGGGAGGCTACACCTTC.

The V call is TRBV25-1, the J call TRBJ1-4; TRBD1 is a possible D gene (6 bases). Germline assignment: CDR1 MGHDK and CDR2 SYGVNS. Trimming left V 6 bases short and J 4 bases short, with 15 bases between. The CDR3 totals 15 residues. DNA of the CDR3: TGTGCCAGCAGGGAAAGCGGACAGATTAATGAAAAACTGTTTTTT. It yields the protein CASRESGQINEKLFF.

The chain joins TRBV5-5 to TRBJ1-5, with D uncertain. The CDR3 has 13 amino acids. V was shortened by 4 bases and J by 8 bases, with 13 bases between the two germline ends. Looked up from germline, CDR1 is SGHKS and CDR2 is YYEKEE (reference sequence). DNA for the CDR3: TGTGCCAGCAGCCTAGGGTCGGTTGAGCCCCAGCATTTT. It is translated as CASSLGSVEPQHF.

The V call is TRBV5-4, the J call TRBJ2-5, with D tentatively TRBD1 (6 bases). Trimming took 3 bases from V and 3 from J, leaving 12 bases between them. The CDR3 sequence is 14 residues long. Looked up from germline, CDR1 is SGHNT and CDR2 is YYREEE (reference sequence). The CDR3 here is CASSYNTGKETQYF. Written as DNA, the CDR3 is TGTGCCAGCAGCTATAATACAGGGAAAGAGACCCAGTACTTC.

There are a few counts of this clone. Different DNA sequences within this sample yield the same CDR3. The genes are TRBV18 and TRBJ2-5; no definite D call. The CDR3 extends over 13 amino acids. Germline V gene lookup returns CDR1 KGHSH and CDR2 LQKENI. V shed 1 base and J shed 1 base, with 4 bases lying between them. The DNA for the CDR3 is TGTGCCAGCTCACCACAAATCCAAGAGACCCAGTACTTC. As protein: CASSPQIQETQYF.

The rearrangement joins TRBV2 to TRBJ2-7; 10 nucleotides line up with TRBD1. Germline CDR1 is SNHLY and CDR2 is FYNNEI. The CDR3 is 16 residues long. The trim removed 6 bases at V and 6 bases at J, leaving 14 bases unmatched. The CDR3, as DNA: TGTGCCAGCAGGCACGACCTTGGGACAGGGGTTTTCGAGCAGTACTTC. Translating gives CASRHDLGTGVFEQYF.

The rearrangement uses TRBV5-4 and TRBJ1-1, with D uncertain. Trimming cost V 6 bases and J 1 base, with 10 bases left between them. The CDR3 is 13 residues long. Germline CDR1 is SGHNT and CDR2 is YYREEE (reference sequence). This CDR3 is CASTLRGNTEAFF. For the CDR3, the DNA is TGTGCCAGCACCCTCCGGGGGAACACTGAAGCTTTCTTT. Drawing the rest from reference TRBV5-4 and TRBJ1-1, the complete variable domain is ETGVTQSPTHLIKTRGQQVTLRCSSQSGHNTVSWYQQALGQGPQFIFQYYREEENGRGNFPPRFSGLQFPNYSSELNVNALELDDSALYLCASTLRGNTEAFFGQGTRLTVV.

The chain recombines TRBV11-1 with TRBJ1-1; D perhaps matches TRBD1 (6 bases). Trimming removed 5 bases from V and 3 bases from J, with 10 bases in between. Germline V gene lookup returns CDR1 SGHAT and CDR2 FQDESV (reference sequence). The CDR3 covers 13 residues. The CDR3 is CASSEQGYTEAFF. For the CDR3, the DNA is TGTGCCAGCAGCGAACAGGGTTACACTGAAGCTTTCTTT.

This chain connects TRBV4-2 to TRBJ1-4; D gene unclear. V was clipped by 0 bases and J by 0 bases, with 11 bases between them. This CDR3 contains 17 residues. Germline-derived CDR1 and CDR2 are LGHNA and YNFKEQ. CDR3 coding DNA: TGTGCCAGCAGCCAAGATCGGCGCCAATCAACTAATGAAAAACTGTTTTTT. Amino acid sequence: CASSQDRRQSTNEKLFF.

The rearrangement uses TRBV3-1 (or the pseudogene TRBV3-2) and TRBJ2-3; 8 positions match TRBD2. Unmatched junction bases numbered 12, after V lost 0 bases and J lost 4 bases. Germline V gene sequence: CDR1 LGHDT, CDR2 YNNKEL (reference sequence). This CDR3 has 18 residues. The CDR3 spells CASSQDRRRAGVADTQYF. CDR3 coding DNA: TGTGCCAGCAGCCAAGATAGGAGAAGAGCGGGAGTCGCAGATACGCAGTATTTT.

The chain is built from TRBV15 and TRBJ2-5; D remains unclear. Trimming took off 0 bases at V and 1 base at J, with 9 bases between the two ends. The CDR3 is 15 amino acids. Germline CDR1 is LNHNV and CDR2 is YYDKDF (reference sequence). CDR3 DNA: TGTGCCACCAGCAGAGATTTGGGGTTCCAAGAGACCCAGTACTTC. Protein sequence: CATSRDLGFQETQYF.

The chain carries TRBV10-3 and TRBJ2-1, with TRBD2 identical over 10 bases. The V gene end was trimmed by 2 bases and the J gene end by 10 bases; junction bases not matched to a gene: 11. Looked up from germline, CDR1 is ENHRY and CDR2 is SYGVKD. The length of the CDR3 is 16 residues. The CDR3 loop reads CAISEETSGYWGEQFF. CDR3 in DNA: TGTGCCATCAGTGAGGAGACTAGCGGGTACTGGGGGGAGCAGTTCTTC.

V usage is TRBV18 and J usage is TRBJ1-6, with D unresolved. This CDR3 has 16 residues. CDR1 and CDR2 (germline): KGHSH, LQKENI. V was trimmed by 2 bases and J by 1 base, leaving 9 bases between them. The CDR3 DNA is TGTGCCAGCTCACCATTAGAGGCGTCCTATAATTCACCCCTCCACTTT. This encodes CASSPLEASYNSPLHF.

The V call is TRBV12-3 or TRBV12-4, the J call TRBJ2-3; 7 bases map to TRBD1. The CDR3 runs 13 residues. J was trimmed by 4 bases and V by 10 bases; bases with no gene match: 8. CDR3: CATQTGIADTQYF. The CDR3 DNA is TGTGCCACCCAGACAGGGATCGCAGATACGCAGTATTTT.

The chain is built from TRBV6-2 or TRBV6-3 and TRBJ2-2, with D tentatively TRBD1 (6 bases). Per germline, CDR1 MNHEY and CDR2 SVGEGT. CDR3 length: 15 residues. The V and J ends lost 4 bases and 0 bases respectively, with 9 bases between them. CDR3 nucleotides: TGTGCCAGCAGTTCCAGGGGTACGAACACCGGGGAGCTGTTTTTT. As protein: CASSSRGTNTGELFF.